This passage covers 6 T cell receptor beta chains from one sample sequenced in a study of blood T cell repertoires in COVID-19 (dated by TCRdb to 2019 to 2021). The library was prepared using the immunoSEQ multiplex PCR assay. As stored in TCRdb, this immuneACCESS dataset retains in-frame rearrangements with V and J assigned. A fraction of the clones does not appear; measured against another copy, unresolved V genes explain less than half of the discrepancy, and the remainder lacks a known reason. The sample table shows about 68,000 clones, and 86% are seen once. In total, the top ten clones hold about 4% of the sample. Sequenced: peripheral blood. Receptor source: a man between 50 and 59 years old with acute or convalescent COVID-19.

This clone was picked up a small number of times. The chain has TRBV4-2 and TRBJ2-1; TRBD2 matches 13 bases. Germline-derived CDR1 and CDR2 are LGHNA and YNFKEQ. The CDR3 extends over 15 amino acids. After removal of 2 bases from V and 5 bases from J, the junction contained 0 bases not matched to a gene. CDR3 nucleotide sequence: TGTGCCAGCAGCCAAACTAGCGGGGGGGACAATGAGCAGTTCTTC. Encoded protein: CASSQTSGGDNEQFF.

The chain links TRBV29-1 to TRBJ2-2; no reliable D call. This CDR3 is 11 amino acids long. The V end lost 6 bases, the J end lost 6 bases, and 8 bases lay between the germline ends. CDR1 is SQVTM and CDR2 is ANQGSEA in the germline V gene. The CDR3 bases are TGCAGCGTGGCTTTGGCCGGGGAGCTGTTTTTT. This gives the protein CSVALAGELFF.

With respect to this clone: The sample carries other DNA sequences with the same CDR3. This CDR3 is CSAGSGHEQYF. As DNA, the CDR3 is TGCAGTGCTGGGAGCGGTCACGAGCAGTACTTC. This chain connects TRBV20-1 to TRBJ2-7; the D gene is possibly TRBD2 (5 bases). CDR3 length: 11 amino acids. Germline V gives CDR1 DFQATT, CDR2 SNEGSKA (reference sequence). With 5 bases removed from V and 5 bases from J, the gap between germline ends came to 10 bases.

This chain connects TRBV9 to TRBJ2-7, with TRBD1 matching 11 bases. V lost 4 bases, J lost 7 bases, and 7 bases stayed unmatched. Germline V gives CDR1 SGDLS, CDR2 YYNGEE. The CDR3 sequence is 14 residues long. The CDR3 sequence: CASSPGTGGSEQYF. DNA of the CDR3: TGTGCCAGCAGCCCGGGGACAGGGGGATCAGAGCAGTACTTC.

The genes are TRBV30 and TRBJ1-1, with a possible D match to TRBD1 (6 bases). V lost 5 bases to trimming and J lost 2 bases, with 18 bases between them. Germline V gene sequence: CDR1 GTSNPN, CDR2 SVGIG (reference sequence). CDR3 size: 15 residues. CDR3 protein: CAWSGTPIINTEAFF. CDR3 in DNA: TGTGCCTGGTCCGGGACACCCATAATCAACACTGAAGCTTTCTTT.

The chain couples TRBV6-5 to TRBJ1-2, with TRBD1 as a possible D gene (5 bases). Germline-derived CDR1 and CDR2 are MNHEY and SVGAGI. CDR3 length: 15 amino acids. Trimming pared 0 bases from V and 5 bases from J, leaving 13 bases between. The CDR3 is CASSYSPQEGYGYTF. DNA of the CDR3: TGTGCCAGCAGTTACTCCCCACAGGAGGGGTATGGCTACACCTTC.